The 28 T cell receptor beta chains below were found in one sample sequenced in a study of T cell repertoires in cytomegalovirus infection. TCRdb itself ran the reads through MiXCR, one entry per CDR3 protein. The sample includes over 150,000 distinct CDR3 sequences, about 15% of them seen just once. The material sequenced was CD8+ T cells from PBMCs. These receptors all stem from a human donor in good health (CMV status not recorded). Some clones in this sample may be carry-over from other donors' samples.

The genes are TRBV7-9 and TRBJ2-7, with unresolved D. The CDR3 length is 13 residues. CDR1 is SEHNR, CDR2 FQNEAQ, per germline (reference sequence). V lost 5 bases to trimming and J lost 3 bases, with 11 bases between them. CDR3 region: CASSLPELYEQYF. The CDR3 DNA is TGTGCCAGCAGCCTCCCGGAACTCTACGAGCAGTACTTC.

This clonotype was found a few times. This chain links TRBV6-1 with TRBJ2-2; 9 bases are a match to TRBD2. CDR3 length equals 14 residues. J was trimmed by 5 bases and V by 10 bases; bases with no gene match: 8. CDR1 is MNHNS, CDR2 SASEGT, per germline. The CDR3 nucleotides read TGTGCCACCCTCAGCGGGGGGTCGACCGGGGAGCTGTTTTTT. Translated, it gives CATLSGGSTGELFF.

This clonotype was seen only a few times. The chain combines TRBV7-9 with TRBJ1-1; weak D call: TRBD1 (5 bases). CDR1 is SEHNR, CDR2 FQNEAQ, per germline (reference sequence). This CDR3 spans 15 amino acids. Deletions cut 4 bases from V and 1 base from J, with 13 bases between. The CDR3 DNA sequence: TGTGCCAGCAGCTATCCTATCGGGGGGAACACTGAAGCTTTCTTT. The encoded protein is CASSYPIGGNTEAFF.

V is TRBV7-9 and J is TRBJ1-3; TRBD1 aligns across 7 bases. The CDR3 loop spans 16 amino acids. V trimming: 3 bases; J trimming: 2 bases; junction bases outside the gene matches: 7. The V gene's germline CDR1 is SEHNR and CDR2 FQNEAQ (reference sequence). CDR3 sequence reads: CASSFDRDGAGNTIYF. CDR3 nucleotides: TGTGCCAGCAGCTTCGACAGGGACGGGGCTGGAAACACCATATATTTT.

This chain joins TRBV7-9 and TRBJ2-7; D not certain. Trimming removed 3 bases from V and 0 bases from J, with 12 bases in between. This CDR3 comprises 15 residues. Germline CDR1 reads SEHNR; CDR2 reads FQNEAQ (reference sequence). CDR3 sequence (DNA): TGTGCCAGCAGCTTGGGGATGGCAGGCTCCTACGAGCAGTACTTC. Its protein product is CASSLGMAGSYEQYF.

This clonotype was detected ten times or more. CDR3: CASSYSIAYEQYF. The CDR3 DNA reads TGTGCCAGCAGTTACTCGATAGCCTACGAGCAGTACTTC. This sequence joins TRBV6-6 and TRBJ2-7; D is ambiguous. Trimming took 0 bases from V and 2 from J, leaving 5 bases between them. The CDR3 is 13 residues long. CDR1 and CDR2 (germline): MNHNY, SVGAGI (reference sequence).

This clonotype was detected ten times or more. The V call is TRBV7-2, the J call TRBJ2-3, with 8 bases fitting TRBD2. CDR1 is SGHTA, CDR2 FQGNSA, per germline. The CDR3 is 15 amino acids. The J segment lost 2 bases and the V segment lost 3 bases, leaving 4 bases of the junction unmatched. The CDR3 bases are TGTGCCAGCAGCTTCACTAGCGGCTACACAGATACGCAGTATTTT. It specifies CASSFTSGYTDTQYF. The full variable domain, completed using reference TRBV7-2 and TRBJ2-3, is GAGVSQSPSNKVTEKGKDVELRCDPISGHTALYWYRQSLGQGLEFLIYFQGNSAPDKSGLPSDRFSAERTGGSVSTLTIQRTQQEDSAVYLCASSFTSGYTDTQYFGPGTRLTVL.

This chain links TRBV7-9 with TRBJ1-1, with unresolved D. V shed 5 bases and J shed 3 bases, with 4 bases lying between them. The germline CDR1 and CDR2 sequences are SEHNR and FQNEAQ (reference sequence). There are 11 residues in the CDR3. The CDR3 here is CASSTHTEAFF. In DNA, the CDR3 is TGTGCCAGCAGCACTCACACTGAAGCTTTCTTT.

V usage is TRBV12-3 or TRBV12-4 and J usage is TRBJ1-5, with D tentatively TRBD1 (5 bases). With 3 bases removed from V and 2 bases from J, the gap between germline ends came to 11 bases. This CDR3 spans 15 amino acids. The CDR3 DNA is TGTGCCAGCAGTTTCCCTGAGACAGGCAATCAGCCCCAGCATTTT. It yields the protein CASSFPETGNQPQHF.

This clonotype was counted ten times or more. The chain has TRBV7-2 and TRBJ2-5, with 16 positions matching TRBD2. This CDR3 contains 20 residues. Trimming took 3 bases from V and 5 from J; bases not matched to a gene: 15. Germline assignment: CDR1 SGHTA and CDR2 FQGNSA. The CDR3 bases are TGTGCCAGCAGCTTCCACCCCCGGGGACTAGCGGGGGGGAGGTGGGAGACCCAGTACTTC. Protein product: CASSFHPRGLAGGRWETQYF.

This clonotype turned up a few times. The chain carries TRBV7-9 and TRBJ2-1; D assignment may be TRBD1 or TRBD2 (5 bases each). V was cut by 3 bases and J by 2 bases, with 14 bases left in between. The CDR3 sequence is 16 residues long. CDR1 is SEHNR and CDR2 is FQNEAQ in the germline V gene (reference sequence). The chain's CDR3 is CASSLWDLVTYNEQFF. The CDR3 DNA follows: TGTGCCAGCAGCTTGTGGGACCTAGTCACCTACAATGAGCAGTTCTTC.

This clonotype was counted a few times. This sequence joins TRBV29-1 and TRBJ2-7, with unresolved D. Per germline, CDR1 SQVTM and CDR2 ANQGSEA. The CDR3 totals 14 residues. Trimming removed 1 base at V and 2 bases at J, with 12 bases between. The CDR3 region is CSVEATRRPYEQYF. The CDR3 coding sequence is TGCAGCGTTGAAGCCACCAGGCGCCCCTACGAGCAGTACTTC.

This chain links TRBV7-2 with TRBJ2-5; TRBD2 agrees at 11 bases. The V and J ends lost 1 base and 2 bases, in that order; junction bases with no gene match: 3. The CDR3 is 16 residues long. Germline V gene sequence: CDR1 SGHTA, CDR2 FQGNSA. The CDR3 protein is CASSLGLAGGQETQYF. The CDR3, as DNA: TGTGCCAGCAGCTTAGGCCTAGCGGGGGGACAAGAGACCCAGTACTTC.

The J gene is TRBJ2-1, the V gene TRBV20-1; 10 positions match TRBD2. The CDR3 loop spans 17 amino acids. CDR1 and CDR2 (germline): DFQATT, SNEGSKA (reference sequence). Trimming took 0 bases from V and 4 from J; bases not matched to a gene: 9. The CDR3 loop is CSARDRFTSGTYNEQFF. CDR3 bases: TGCAGTGCTAGAGATAGGTTTACTAGCGGGACGTACAATGAGCAGTTCTTC.

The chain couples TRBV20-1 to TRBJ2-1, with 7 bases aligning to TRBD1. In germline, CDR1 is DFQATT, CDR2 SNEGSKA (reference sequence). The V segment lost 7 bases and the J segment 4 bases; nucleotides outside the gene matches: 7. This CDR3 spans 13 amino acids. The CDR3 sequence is CSVPGDRYNEQFF. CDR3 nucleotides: TGCAGTGTCCCCGGGGACAGATACAATGAGCAGTTCTTC.

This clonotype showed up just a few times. The CDR3 region has the DNA TGTGCCAGCAGTGGAGGGGCAGAAAATAACTATGGCTACACCTTC. This codes for CASSGGAENNYGYTF. The chain employs TRBV6-5 and TRBJ1-2; maybe TRBD1 (5 bases). Per the germline V gene, CDR1 is MNHEY and CDR2 is SVGAGI. There are 15 residues in the CDR3. With 5 bases removed from V and 1 base from J, the gap between germline ends came to 14 bases.

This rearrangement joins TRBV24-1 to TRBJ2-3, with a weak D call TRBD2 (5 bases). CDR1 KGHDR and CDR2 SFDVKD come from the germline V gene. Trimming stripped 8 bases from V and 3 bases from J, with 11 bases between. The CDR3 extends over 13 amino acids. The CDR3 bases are TGTGCCACCATGAGCGGACGAACAGATACGCAGTATTTT. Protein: CATMSGRTDTQYF.

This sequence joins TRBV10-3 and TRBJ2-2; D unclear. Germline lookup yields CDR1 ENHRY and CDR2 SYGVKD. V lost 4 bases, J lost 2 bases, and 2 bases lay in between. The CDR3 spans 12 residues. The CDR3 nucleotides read TGTGCCATCAGTGTTAACACCGGGGAGCTGTTTTTT. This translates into CAISVNTGELFF.

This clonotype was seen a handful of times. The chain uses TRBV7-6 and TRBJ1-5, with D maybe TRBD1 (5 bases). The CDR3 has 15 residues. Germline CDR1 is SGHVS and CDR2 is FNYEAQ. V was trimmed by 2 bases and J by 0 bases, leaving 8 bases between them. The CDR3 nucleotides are TGTGCCAGCAGCTTACGGGGGGTTAGCAATCAGCCCCAGCATTTT. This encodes CASSLRGVSNQPQHF.

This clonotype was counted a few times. As DNA, the CDR3 is TGCAGTGCTAGGCCCCCGGACAGCTCCTACGAGCAGTACTTC. This translates into CSARPPDSSYEQYF. The chain couples TRBV20-1 to TRBJ2-7; possibly TRBD1 for D (6 bases). The V gene lost 3 bases and the J gene lost 0 bases, with 12 bases spanning the gap. Per germline, CDR1 DFQATT and CDR2 SNEGSKA (reference sequence). The CDR3 consists of 14 residues.

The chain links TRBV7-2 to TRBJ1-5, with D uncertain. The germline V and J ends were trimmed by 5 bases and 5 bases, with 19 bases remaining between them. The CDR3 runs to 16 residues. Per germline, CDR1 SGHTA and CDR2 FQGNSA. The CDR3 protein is CASSQRSLQPDQPQHF. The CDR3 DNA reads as TGTGCCAGCAGCCAGCGATCCCTCCAGCCCGATCAGCCCCAGCATTTT.

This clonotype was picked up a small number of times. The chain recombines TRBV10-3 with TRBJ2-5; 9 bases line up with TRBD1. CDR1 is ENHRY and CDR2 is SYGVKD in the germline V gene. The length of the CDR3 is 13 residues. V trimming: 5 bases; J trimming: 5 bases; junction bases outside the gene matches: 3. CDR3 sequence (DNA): TGTGCCATCAGTCGGGACAGGGTTGAGACCCAGTACTTC. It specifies CAISRDRVETQYF.

The CDR3: CSVERQGSYNEQFF. CDR3 bases: TGCAGCGTTGAGCGGCAGGGTTCCTACAATGAGCAGTTCTTC. The gene calls are TRBV29-1 and TRBJ2-1; TRBD1 is a possible D gene (5 bases). The CDR3 spans 14 residues. V was trimmed by 3 bases and J by 1 base, leaving 10 bases between them. Germline assignment: CDR1 SQVTM and CDR2 ANQGSEA.

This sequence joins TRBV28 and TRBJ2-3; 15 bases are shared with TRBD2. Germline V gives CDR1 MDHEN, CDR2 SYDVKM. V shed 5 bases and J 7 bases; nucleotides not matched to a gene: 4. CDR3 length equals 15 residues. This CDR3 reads CASSRTSGGANTQYF. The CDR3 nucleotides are TGTGCCAGCAGTAGGACTAGCGGGGGGGCAAATACGCAGTATTTT.

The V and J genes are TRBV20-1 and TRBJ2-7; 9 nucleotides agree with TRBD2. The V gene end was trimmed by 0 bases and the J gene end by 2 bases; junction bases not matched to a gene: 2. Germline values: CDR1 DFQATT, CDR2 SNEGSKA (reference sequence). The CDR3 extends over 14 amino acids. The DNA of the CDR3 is TGCAGTGCTAGAGAGGGCGGGGGGGCCTACGAGCAGTACTTC. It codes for CSAREGGGAYEQYF.

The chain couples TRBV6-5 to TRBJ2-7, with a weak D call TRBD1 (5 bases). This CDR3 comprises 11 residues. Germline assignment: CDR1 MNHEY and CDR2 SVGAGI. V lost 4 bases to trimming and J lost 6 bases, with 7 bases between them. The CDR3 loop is CASSWGAEQYF. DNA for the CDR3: TGTGCCAGCAGTTGGGGCGCCGAGCAGTACTTC.

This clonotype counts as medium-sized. CDR3 nucleotides: TGCAGCGTTGAAGAGGTAGAAGCTTTCTTT. The encoded protein is CSVEEVEAFF. The rearrangement joins TRBV29-1 to TRBJ1-1; D not resolved. Between the trimmed V and J ends, which lost 0 bases and 8 bases, there was a span of 4 bases. The CDR3 runs to 10 residues. From germline, CDR1 is SQVTM and CDR2 ANQGSEA.

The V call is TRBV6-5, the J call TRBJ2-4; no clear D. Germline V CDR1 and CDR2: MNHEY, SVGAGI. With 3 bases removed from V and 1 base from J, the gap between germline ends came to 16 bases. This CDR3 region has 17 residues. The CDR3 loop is CASSYWATRAAKNIQYF. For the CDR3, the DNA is TGTGCCAGCAGTTATTGGGCGACTCGCGCGGCCAAAAACATTCAGTACTTC.